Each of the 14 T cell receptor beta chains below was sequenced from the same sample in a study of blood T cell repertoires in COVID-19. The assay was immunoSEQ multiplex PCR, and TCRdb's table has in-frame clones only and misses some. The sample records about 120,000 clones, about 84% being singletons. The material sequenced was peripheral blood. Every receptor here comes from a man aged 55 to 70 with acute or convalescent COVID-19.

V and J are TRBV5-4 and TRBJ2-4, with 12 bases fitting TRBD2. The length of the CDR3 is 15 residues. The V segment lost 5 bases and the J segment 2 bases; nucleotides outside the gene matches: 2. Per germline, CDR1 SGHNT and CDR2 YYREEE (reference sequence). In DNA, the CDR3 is TGTGCCAGCAGGACTAGCGGGAGACCCAAAAACATTCAGTACTTC. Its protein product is CASRTSGRPKNIQYF.

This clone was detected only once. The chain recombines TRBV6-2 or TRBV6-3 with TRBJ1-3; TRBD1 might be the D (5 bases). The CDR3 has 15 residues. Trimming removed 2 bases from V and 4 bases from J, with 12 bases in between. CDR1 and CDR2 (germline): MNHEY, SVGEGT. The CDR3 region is CASSYPTVIGNTIYF. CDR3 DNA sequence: TGTGCCAGCAGTTACCCGACAGTAATCGGAAACACCATATATTTT.

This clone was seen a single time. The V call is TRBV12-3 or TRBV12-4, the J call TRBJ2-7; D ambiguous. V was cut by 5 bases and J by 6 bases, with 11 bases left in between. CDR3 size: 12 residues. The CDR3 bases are TGTGCCAGCAGTCCAGGATTCGGCGAGCAGTACTTC. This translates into CASSPGFGEQYF.

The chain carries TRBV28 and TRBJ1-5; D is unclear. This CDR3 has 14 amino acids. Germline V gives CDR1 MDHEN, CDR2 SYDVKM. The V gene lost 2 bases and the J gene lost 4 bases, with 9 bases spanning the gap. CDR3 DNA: TGTGCCAGCAGTTTAGGAGGCGGAAATCAGCCCCAGCATTTT. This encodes CASSLGGGNQPQHF.

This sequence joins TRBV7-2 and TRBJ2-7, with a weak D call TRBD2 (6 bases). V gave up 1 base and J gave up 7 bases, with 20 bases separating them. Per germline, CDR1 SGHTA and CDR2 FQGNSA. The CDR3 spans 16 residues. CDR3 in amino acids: CASSLVGTGPPGEQYF. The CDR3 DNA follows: TGTGCCAGCAGCTTAGTTGGGACTGGGCCGCCGGGGGAGCAGTACTTC.

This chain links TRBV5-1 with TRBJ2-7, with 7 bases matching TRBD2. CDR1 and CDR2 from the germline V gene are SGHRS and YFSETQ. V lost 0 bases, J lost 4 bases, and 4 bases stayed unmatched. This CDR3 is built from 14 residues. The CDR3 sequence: CASSLGDYRYEQYF. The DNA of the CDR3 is TGCGCCAGCAGCTTGGGGGACTATAGGTACGAGCAGTACTTC.

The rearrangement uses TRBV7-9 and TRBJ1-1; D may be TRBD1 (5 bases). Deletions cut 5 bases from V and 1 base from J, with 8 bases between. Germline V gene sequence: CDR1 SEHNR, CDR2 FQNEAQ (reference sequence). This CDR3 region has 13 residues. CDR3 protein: CASSPTANTEAFF. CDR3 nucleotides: TGTGCCAGCAGCCCGACAGCGAACACTGAAGCTTTCTTT. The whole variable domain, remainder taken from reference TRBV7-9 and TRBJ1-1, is DTGVSQNPRHKITKRGQNVTFRCDPISEHNRLYWYRQTLGQGPEFLTYFQNEAQLEKSRLLSDRFSAERPKGSFSTLEIQRTEQGDSAMYLCASSPTANTEAFFGQGTRLTVV.

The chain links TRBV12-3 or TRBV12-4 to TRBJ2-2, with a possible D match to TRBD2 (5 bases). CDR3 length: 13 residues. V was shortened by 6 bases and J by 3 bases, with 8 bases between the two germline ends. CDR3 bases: TGTGCCAGCAGCCCGGGGTACACCGGGGAGCTGTTTTTT. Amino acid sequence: CASSPGYTGELFF.

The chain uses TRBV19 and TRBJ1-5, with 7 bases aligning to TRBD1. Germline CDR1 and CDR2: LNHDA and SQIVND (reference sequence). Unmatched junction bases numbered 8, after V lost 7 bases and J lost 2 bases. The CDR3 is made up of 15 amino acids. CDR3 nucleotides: TGTGCCAGTAATCCAGGGGGGACGCGCAATCAGCCCCAGCATTTT. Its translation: CASNPGGTRNQPQHF.

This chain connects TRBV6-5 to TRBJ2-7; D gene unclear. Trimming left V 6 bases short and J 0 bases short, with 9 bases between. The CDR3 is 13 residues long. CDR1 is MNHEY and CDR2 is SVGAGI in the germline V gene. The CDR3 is CASRSHNSYEQYF. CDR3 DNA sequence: TGTGCCAGCAGGTCTCACAACTCCTACGAGCAGTACTTC.

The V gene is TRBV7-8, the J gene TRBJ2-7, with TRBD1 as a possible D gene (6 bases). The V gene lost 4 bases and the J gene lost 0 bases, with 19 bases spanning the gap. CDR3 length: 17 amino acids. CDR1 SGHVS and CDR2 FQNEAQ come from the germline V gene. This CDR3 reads CASSSGSGVEVSYEQYF. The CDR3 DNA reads TGTGCCAGCAGCTCAGGGTCAGGGGTCGAAGTCTCCTACGAGCAGTACTTC.

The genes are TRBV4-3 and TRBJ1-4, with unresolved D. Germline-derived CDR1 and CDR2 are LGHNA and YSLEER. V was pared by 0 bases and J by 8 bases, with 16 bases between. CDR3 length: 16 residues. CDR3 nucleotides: TGCGCCAGCAGCCAAGATTTGGCGGACTCGGGGGAAAAACTGTTTTTT. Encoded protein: CASSQDLADSGEKLFF.

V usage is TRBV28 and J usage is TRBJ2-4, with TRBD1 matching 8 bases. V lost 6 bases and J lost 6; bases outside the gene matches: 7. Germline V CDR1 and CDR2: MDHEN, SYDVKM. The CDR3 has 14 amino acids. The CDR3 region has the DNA TGTGCCAGCAGGAAGGACAGGGATAGAAACATTCAGTACTTC. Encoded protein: CASRKDRDRNIQYF.

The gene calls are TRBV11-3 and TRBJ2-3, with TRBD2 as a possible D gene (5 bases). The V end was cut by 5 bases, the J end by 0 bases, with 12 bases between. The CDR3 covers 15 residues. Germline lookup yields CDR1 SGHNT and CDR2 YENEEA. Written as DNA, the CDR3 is TGTGCCAGCAGCCAAGGACTTTCTAGCACAGATACGCAGTATTTT. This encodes CASSQGLSSTDTQYF.